This T cell receptor (beta chain) was retrieved from a study of cytomegalovirus exposure and HLA in healthy donors. Study-level points and caveats: One cluster of highly shared sequence variants probably arose as a sequencing artifact.

With respect to this clone: The antigen is not known.

The primer mix had 60 Vbeta and 13 Jbeta primers. Clones were read by immunoSEQ multiplex PCR, and TCRdb kept only the in-frame ones, dropping some. The sample's table shows more than 60,000 clones. The sequence derives from a boy between 10 and 17 years old in good health and CMV-seronegative. Sequenced sample: PBMCs.

CDR3 sequence: CASSYSPGGTEAFF. The CDR3 DNA follows: TGTGCCAGCAGTTACTCTCCGGGGGGTACTGAAGCTTTCTTT. This chain links TRBV6-5 with TRBJ1-1, with a possible D match to TRBD1 (5 bases). This CDR3 has 14 amino acids. Trimming left V 0 bases short and J 5 bases short, with 10 bases between. Germline-derived CDR1 and CDR2 are MNHEY and SVGAGI.